The next 11 T cell receptor beta chains were all read from a single sample in a study of cytomegalovirus exposure and HLA in healthy donors. PCR was performed using 60 Vbeta and 13 Jbeta primers. TCRdb's copy holds only in-frame clones and misses some; the assay was immunoSEQ multiplex PCR. Altogether 210,000 or so clones are present, approximately 80% being singletons, with the ten largest covering 0.58%. Sequencing was done on a sample of PBMCs. The receptors come from a woman aged 40 to 55 in good health and CMV-seronegative.

The chain is built from TRBV11-2 and TRBJ1-1; D may be TRBD1 (5 bases). Trimming stripped 1 base from V and 5 bases from J, with 20 bases between. Germline lookup yields CDR1 SGHAT and CDR2 FQNNGV. The CDR3 totals 17 residues. This CDR3 is CASSLVAGGAGGTEAFF. DNA for the CDR3: TGTGCCAGCAGCTTAGTTGCTGGCGGGGCAGGAGGGACTGAAGCTTTCTTT.

The chain links TRBV6-5 to TRBJ1-1; the D is unclear. Germline loops: CDR1 MNHEY, CDR2 SVGAGI. This CDR3 contains 14 residues. V dropped 6 bases and J dropped 0 bases, with 11 bases sitting between them. The CDR3 spells CASRIIQMNTEAFF. CDR3 DNA sequence: TGTGCCAGCAGAATCATACAGATGAACACTGAAGCTTTCTTT.

J is TRBJ2-7 and V is TRBV27; a weak D match, TRBD1 (5 bases). The V and J ends lost 2 bases and 5 bases respectively, with 13 bases between them. Germline CDR1 MNHEY, CDR2 SMNVEV (reference sequence). The CDR3 has 14 residues. The chain's CDR3 is CASSLRAGLNEQYF. CDR3 DNA sequence: TGTGCCAGCAGTTTAAGGGCAGGGCTCAACGAGCAGTACTTC.

J is TRBJ1-1 and V is TRBV5-1; 10 nucleotides match TRBD1. The CDR3 has 16 residues. Unmatched junction bases numbered 9, after V lost 5 bases and J lost 2 bases. Per the germline V gene, CDR1 is SGHRS and CDR2 is YFSETQ. The CDR3 DNA reads TGCGCCAGCAGTCCCGGGACAGGGGTTGTAAACACTGAAGCTTTCTTT. Amino acid sequence: CASSPGTGVVNTEAFF.

The chain links TRBV5-1 to TRBJ2-2; D possibly corresponds to TRBD1 (6 bases). Trimming pared 2 bases from V and 2 bases from J, leaving 13 bases between. The germline V gene has CDR1 SGHRS and CDR2 YFSETQ. The CDR3 runs 16 residues. The chain's CDR3 is CASSFGQGINTGELFF. The CDR3 region has the DNA TGCGCCAGCAGCTTCGGGCAGGGGATAAACACCGGGGAGCTGTTTTTT.

This rearrangement joins TRBV5-4 to TRBJ2-3, with D hard to call. The CDR3 covers 16 residues. V dropped 4 bases and J dropped 2 bases, with 17 bases sitting between them. Germline values: CDR1 SGHNT, CDR2 YYREEE (reference sequence). The CDR3 bases are TGTGCCAGCAGCACCCGCATCGGTGATACCACAGATACGCAGTATTTT. This encodes CASSTRIGDTTDTQYF.

The chain employs TRBV15 and TRBJ1-5; 10 nucleotides align to TRBD1. Germline lookup yields CDR1 LNHNV and CDR2 YYDKDF (reference sequence). With 1 base clipped from V and 1 base from J, the junction kept 4 bases outside the gene matches. This CDR3 has 17 amino acids. CDR3 coding DNA: TGTGCCACCAGCAGAGGACAGACAGGGGGCAGCAATCAGCCCCAGCATTTT. Encoded protein: CATSRGQTGGSNQPQHF.

The chain recombines TRBV5-1 with TRBJ1-5; D is undetermined. Germline lookup yields CDR1 SGHRS and CDR2 YFSETQ. Trimming removed 4 bases at V and 4 bases at J, with 15 bases between. The CDR3 contains 15 residues. The CDR3 nucleotides are TGCGCCAGCAGCGGAGGACCCCAACCGAATCAGCCCCAGCATTTT. As protein: CASSGGPQPNQPQHF.

This clone was observed a few times. The DNA for the CDR3 is TGTGCCAGCAGTCCAGGGAATCAGCCCCAGCATTTT. It codes for CASSPGNQPQHF. V usage is TRBV6-6 and J usage is TRBJ1-5; tentative D call: TRBD1 (5 bases). CDR1 is MNHNY and CDR2 is SVGAGI in the germline V gene (reference sequence). This CDR3 is 12 amino acids long. Trimming took 5 bases from V and 4 from J, leaving 6 bases between them.

This rearrangement joins TRBV7-3 to TRBJ1-3, with 7 bases identical to TRBD1. Germline V lookup: CDR1 SGHTA, CDR2 FQGTGA. The junction had 5 bases not matched to a gene; V was cut back by 5 bases and J by 4 bases. The CDR3 is 14 residues long. CDR3 protein: CASSPTGQGNTIYF. The CDR3 DNA reads TGTGCCAGCAGCCCGACAGGGCAAGGAAACACCATATATTTT.

This clone appeared a few times. The rearrangement uses TRBV30 and TRBJ1-1; D remains ambiguous. The germline V and J ends were trimmed by 0 bases and 5 bases, with 10 bases remaining between them. This CDR3 is built from 13 residues. Germline V gene data show CDR1 as GTSNPN and CDR2 as SVGIG (reference sequence). This chain's CDR3 is CAWSVNRDTEAFF. The CDR3 DNA follows: TGTGCCTGGAGTGTGAACAGAGATACTGAAGCTTTCTTT.